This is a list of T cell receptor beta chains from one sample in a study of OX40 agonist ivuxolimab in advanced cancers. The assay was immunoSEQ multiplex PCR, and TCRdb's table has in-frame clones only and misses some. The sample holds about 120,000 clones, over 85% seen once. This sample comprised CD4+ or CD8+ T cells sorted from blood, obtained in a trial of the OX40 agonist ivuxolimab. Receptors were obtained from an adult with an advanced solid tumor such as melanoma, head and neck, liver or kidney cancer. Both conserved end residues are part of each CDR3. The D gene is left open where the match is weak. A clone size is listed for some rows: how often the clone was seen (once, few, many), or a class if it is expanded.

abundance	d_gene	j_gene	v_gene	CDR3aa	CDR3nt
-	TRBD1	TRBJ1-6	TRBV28	CASRSDRANSPLHF	TGTGCCAGCAGGTCGGACAGGGCGAATTCACCCCTCCACTTT
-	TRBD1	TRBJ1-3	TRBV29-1	CSAGQGAGNTIYF	TGCAGCGCTGGACAGGGGGCTGGAAACACCATATATTTT
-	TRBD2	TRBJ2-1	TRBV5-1	CASSPTSGGYNEQFF	TGCGCCAGCAGCCCGACTAGCGGGGGATACAATGAGCAGTTCTTC
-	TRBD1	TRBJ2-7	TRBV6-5	CASSDRGGYEQYF	TGTGCCAGCAGTGACAGGGGGGGATACGAGCAGTACTTC
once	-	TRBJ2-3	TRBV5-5	CASSLGTAPGTDTQYF	TGTGCCAGCAGCTTGGGAACAGCGCCCGGCACAGATACGCAGTATTTT
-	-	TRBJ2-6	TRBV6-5	CASSYGANVLTF	TGTGCCAGCAGTTACGGGGCCAACGTCCTGACTTTC
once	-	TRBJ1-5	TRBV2	CASSFRQPYSNQPQHF	TGTGCCAGCAGTTTTAGACAGCCTTATAGCAATCAGCCCCAGCATTTT
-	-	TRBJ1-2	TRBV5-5	CASRASTNYGYTF	TGTGCCAGCAGGGCCAGCACTAACTATGGCTACACCTTC
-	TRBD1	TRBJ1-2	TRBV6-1	CASTGGNRGYTF	TGTGCCAGCACAGGGGGTAATCGTGGCTACACCTTC
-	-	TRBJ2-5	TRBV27	CASGRTEETQYF	TGTGCCAGCGGGCGGACTGAAGAGACCCAGTACTTC
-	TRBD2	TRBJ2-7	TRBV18	CASSPLSGRTGEQYF	TGTGCCAGCTCACCACTAAGCGGGAGGACTGGCGAGCAGTACTTC
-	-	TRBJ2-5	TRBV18	CASSPPSFVDSLAQYF	TGTGCCAGCTCACCACCGTCATTTGTGGACTCCCTTGCCCAGTACTTC
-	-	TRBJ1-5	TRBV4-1	CASSQDPTGGSNQPQHF	TGCGCCAGCAGCCAAGATCCAACGGGGGGGAGCAATCAGCCCCAGCATTTT
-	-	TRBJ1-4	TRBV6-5	CASSRVATNEKLFF	TGTGCCAGCAGTCGCGTTGCAACTAATGAAAAACTGTTTTTT
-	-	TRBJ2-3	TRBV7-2	CASSPAPGRQNTQYF	TGTGCCAGCAGCCCAGCGCCGGGTCGCCAGAATACGCAGTATTTT
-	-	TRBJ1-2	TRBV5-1	CASSLVSQGGGYTF	TGCGCCAGCAGCTTGGTTTCGCAGGGTGGAGGCTACACCTTC
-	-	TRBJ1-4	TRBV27	CASSLLGDGKLFF	TGTGCCAGCAGTTTATTGGGGGATGGAAAACTGTTTTTT
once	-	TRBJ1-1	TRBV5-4	CASREGTETEAFF	TGTGCCAGCAGGGAGGGGACGGAGACTGAAGCTTTCTTT
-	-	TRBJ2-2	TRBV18	CASSPPGPYTGELFF	TGTGCCAGCTCACCACCGGGACCGTACACCGGGGAGCTGTTTTTT
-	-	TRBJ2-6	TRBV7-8	CASSLVVGPGANVLTF	TGTGCCAGCAGCTTAGTAGTAGGGCCAGGGGCCAACGTCCTGACTTTC
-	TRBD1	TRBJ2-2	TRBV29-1	CSVVRTGTTGELFF	TGCAGCGTGGTTAGGACAGGAACCACCGGGGAGCTGTTTTTT
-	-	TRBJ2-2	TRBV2	CASRWGEYTGELFF	TGTGCCAGCCGCTGGGGGGAGTACACCGGGGAGCTGTTTTTT
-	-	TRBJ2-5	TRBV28	CASRLTALRETQYF	TGTGCCAGCAGGCTGACAGCTCTTAGGGAGACCCAGTACTTC
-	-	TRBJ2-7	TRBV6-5	CASSYRRGGYEQYF	TGTGCCAGCAGTTACCGGAGGGGAGGCTACGAGCAGTACTTC
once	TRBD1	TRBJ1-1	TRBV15	CATSRDPQGAEAFF	TGTGCCACCAGCAGAGACCCACAGGGGGCGGAAGCTTTCTTT
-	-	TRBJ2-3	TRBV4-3	CASSLRATDTQYF	TGCGCCAGCAGCCTGAGGGCAACAGATACGCAGTATTTT
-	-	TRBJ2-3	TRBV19	CASSLLVGRVKSSSTDTQYF	TGTGCCAGTAGCCTTTTAGTGGGACGGGTAAAATCGAGTTCCACAGATACGCAGTATTTT
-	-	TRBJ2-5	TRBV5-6	CASSLAGEGNQETQYF	TGTGCCAGCAGCTTGGCAGGGGAGGGGAACCAAGAGACCCAGTACTTC
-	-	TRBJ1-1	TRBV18	CASSLRVAAGQRTEAFF	TGTGCCAGCTCCCTCCGCGTCGCCGCAGGACAACGGACTGAAGCTTTCTTT
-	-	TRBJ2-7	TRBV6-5	CASSFRDSSYEQYF	TGTGCCAGCAGTTTCCGGGACTCTTCCTACGAGCAGTACTTC
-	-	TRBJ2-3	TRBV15	CATSRGGFRSTDTQYF	TGTGCCACCAGCAGAGGGGGATTCCGTAGCACAGATACGCAGTATTTT
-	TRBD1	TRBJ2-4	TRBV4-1	CASRKQGLAKNIQYF	TGCGCCAGCCGTAAACAGGGGTTGGCCAAAAACATTCAGTACTTC
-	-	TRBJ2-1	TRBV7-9	CASSSVTLGDYNEQFF	TGTGCCAGCAGCTCAGTGACCCTAGGGGACTACAATGAGCAGTTCTTC
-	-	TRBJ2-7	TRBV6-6	CASTSGAGSYEQYF	TGTGCCAGCACCAGCGGTGCAGGGAGCTACGAGCAGTACTTC
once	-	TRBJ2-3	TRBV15	CATSRGQRPDTQYF	TGTGCCACCAGTCGGGGCCAGAGGCCAGATACGCAGTATTTT
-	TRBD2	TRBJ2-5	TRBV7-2	CASSLLAGGLETQYF	TGTGCCAGCAGCTTATTGGCGGGGGGGCTTGAGACCCAGTACTTC
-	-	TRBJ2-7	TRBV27	CASSEVGVGGEQYF	TGTGCCAGCAGTGAGGTTGGGGTGGGGGGCGAGCAGTACTTC
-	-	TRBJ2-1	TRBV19	CASSLVDEQFF	TGTGCCAGTAGTCTGGTGGATGAGCAGTTCTTC
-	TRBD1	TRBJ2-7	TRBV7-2	CASSKRTGISYEQYF	TGTGCCAGCAGCAAAAGGACAGGGATTTCCTACGAGCAGTACTTC
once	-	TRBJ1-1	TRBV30	CAWTSTEAFF	TGTGCCTGGACCAGTACTGAAGCTTTCTTT
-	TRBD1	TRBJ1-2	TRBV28	CASRLTDRGANYGYTF	TGTGCCAGCAGGTTAACGGACAGGGGAGCTAACTATGGCTACACCTTC
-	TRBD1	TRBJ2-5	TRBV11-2	CASSLLGTVETQYF	TGTGCCAGCAGCTTACTCGGGACAGTGGAGACCCAGTACTTC
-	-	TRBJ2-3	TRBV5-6	CASSLLDTQYF	TGTGCCAGCAGCTTGTTAGATACGCAGTATTTT
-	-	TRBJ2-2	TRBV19	CASRQRETNTGELFF	TGTGCCAGTAGGCAGAGGGAAACGAACACCGGGGAGCTGTTTTTT
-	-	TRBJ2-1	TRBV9	CASSRDNEQFF	TGTGCCAGCAGTCGAGACAATGAGCAGTTCTTC
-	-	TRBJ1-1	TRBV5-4	CASRGTRTGLNTEAFF	TGTGCCAGCAGGGGGACCAGGACGGGATTGAACACTGAAGCTTTCTTT
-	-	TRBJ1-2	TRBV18	CASSPSVGDGYTF	TGTGCCAGCTCACCGTCAGTGGGGGATGGCTACACCTTC
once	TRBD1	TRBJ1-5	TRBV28	CASSFLKTGDGRGDQPQHF	TGTGCCAGCAGTTTTTTAAAGACAGGGGATGGGCGAGGGGATCAGCCCCAGCATTTT
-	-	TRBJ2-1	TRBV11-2	CASSLFRSHNEQFF	TGTGCCAGCAGCTTATTTCGGTCCCACAATGAGCAGTTCTTC
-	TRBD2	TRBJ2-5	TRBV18	CASSPRTSELQETQYF	TGTGCCAGCTCACCCCGGACTAGCGAATTACAAGAGACCCAGTACTTC
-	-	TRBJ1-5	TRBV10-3	CAISESAASDQPQHF	TGTGCCATCAGTGAGTCTGCAGCGTCGGATCAGCCCCAGCATTTT
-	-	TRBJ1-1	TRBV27	CASSLYGSSWGNTEAFF	TGTGCCAGCAGTTTATACGGATCTTCTTGGGGAAACACTGAAGCTTTCTTT
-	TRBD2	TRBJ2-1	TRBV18	CASSLSGGNYNEQFF	TGTGCCAGCTCACTTAGCGGGGGCAACTACAATGAGCAGTTCTTC
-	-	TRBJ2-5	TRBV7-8	CASSLIRLTETQYF	TGTGCCAGCAGCTTAATTAGGCTAACAGAGACCCAGTACTTC
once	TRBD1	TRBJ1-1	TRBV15	CATSRSRRTGGTEAFF	TGTGCCACCAGCAGGTCTAGACGGACAGGGGGCACTGAAGCTTTCTTT